The entry that follows covers one TCR beta chain sequence. Its antigen is unidentified. The data are from a study of shared clonotypes between healthy human individuals. Study-level background: CD8 memory received one plate per donor, CD8 naive two, CD4 memory three and CD4 naive three. Study outcomes and limitations: Investigators collected only blood, and repertoires in tissues likely differ.

The genomic DNA of each subset was split evenly across several immunoSEQ plates. Only in-frame clones appear in the TCRdb table, and some are missing; sequencing was by immunoSEQ multiplex PCR. Here the sample spans about 2.4 million clones, 93% being singletons. CD45RA+ naive and CD45RA-negative memory subsets were separated from CD4+ cells. The V and J ends lost 3 bases and 4 bases, in that order; junction bases with no gene match: 7. The CDR3 loop spans 14 amino acids. The germline V gene encodes CDR1 SGHDT and CDR2 YYEEEE. The origin of this receptor is a man aged 18 to 29 in good health. Some clones in this sample may be carry-over from other donors' samples. What was sequenced was naive CD4+ T cells from PBMCs. The subset denotes: CD45RA+ positively selected. This chain uses TRBV5-6 with TRBJ2-7; 7 nucleotides match TRBD1. The CDR3 DNA is TGTGCCAGCAGCTACAGACAGGGACAGTACGAGCAGTACTTC. Translation gives CASSYRQGQYEQYF.